This entry features one TCR beta chain sequence. Its antigen is still unknown. Here immunoSEQ multiplex PCR was the method, and the copy in TCRdb shows in-frame clones only, minus some. The data contain about 15,000 clones, approximately 69% of them singletons. The record originates from a study of immune cell composition in non-small cell lung cancer. Study-wide background: Lung adenocarcinoma or squamous carcinoma made up most tumours. Overall study findings and caveats: Tumour TCR-beta clonality showed no significant link to smoking pack-years.

Trimming left V 10 bases short and J 6 bases short, with 17 bases between. The CDR3 is 13 residues long. Germline V gene sequence: CDR1 WNHNN, CDR2 SYGVQD (reference sequence). Template was genomic DNA from frozen, unsorted single-cell suspensions. Input material: lung tumor tissue. The V call is TRBV10-1, the J call TRBJ2-3; possible D gene TRBD2, 6 bases. The clonotype was recovered from a human donor with non-small cell lung cancer. The CDR3 bases are TGCGCCACCCAGGCGGGGAGCTGGGATACGCAGTATTTT. Translated: CATQAGSWDTQYF.